This TCR beta chain was found in a study of beta chain features in type 1 diabetes. Overall study results and limits: More deletions and fewer insertions at VDJ junctions were seen in type 1 diabetes patients.

The collection from each donor was one heparinised blood draw averaging approximately 110 mL. Sorting with CD45RO/CCR7/CD25/CD127/CD95/CD27 yielded naive, central memory, regulatory and stem-like memory CD4+ cells. Expressed TCRB transcripts got sequenced, as all isolated RNA was reverse transcribed. TCRdb keeps only in-frame clones here, not all; method: immunoSEQ multiplex PCR. Among 450,000 or so clones listed, over 9.5% were seen once. Comment on this clone: Its antigen is not known.

V was cut by 1 base and J by 4 bases, with 13 bases left in between. The CDR3 loop spans 15 amino acids. Germline CDR1 SGDLS, CDR2 YYNGEE. The source of this sequence is a woman between 18 and 29 years old in good health. The material sequenced was naive CD4+ T cells from blood. This chain connects TRBV9 to TRBJ2-3; unclear D gene. In DNA form, the CDR3 reads TGTGCCAGCAGCGTACTAGTAGGCGGCGCAGATACGCAGTATTTT. Amino acids: CASSVLVGGADTQYF.